This T cell receptor beta chain was obtained from a study of blood T cell repertoires in COVID-19. Study context: Whether acute or convalescent, the COVID-19 samples came from the United States, Italy and Spain. From T cells, B-cell-depleted T cells, or PBMCs came the material, which was cDNA or gDNA.

Authors' data handling: Scientists estimated how many nucleated cells there were by amplifying reference gene primers. The assay was immunoSEQ multiplex PCR, and TCRdb's table has in-frame clones only and misses some. V and J calls plus clone size are reproduced from that table; the DNA served to infer D and trimming. Counted here are around 150,000 clones, 65% to 90% occurring once; the ten biggest clones make up more than 5.5%. Germline lookup yields CDR1 MNHEY and CDR2 SVGEGT. The CDR3 totals 14 residues. V was shortened by 2 bases and J by 2 bases, with 10 bases between the two germline ends. Specimen: peripheral blood. The sequence derives from a woman aged 50 to 65 in a cohort sampled during active or convalescent COVID-19. This chain joins TRBV6-2 or TRBV6-3 and TRBJ2-7, with D unresolved. Here the CDR3 reads CASSYPGSAYEQYF. CDR3 DNA: TGTGCCAGCAGTTACCCCGGGTCGGCCTACGAGCAGTACTTC.